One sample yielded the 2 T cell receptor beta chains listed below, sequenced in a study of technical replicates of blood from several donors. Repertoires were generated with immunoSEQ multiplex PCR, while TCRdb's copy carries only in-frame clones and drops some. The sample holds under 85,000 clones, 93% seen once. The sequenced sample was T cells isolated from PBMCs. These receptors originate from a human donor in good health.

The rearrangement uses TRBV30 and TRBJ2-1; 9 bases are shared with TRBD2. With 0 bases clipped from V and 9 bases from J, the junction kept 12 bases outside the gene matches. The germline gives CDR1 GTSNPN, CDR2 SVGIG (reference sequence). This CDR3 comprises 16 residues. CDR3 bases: TGTGCCTGGAGTGTATTGGTAGCGGGAGCCGGTGGTGAGCAGTTCTTC. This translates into CAWSVLVAGAGGEQFF.

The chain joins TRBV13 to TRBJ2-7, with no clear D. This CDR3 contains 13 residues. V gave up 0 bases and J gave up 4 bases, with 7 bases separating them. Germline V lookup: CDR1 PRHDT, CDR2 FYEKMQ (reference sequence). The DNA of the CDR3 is TGTGCCAGCAGCTTAGGGGGCTCATACGAGCAGTACTTC. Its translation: CASSLGGSYEQYF.